Here is one T cell receptor beta chain with its context. These data belong to a study of shared clonotypes between healthy human individuals. Germline CDR1 reads KGHSH; CDR2 reads LQKENI. CDR3 size: 16 residues. V was pared by 6 bases and J by 5 bases, with 22 bases between. Free of recent acute infections or vaccinations, the donors were healthy HIV-negative adults. Sequencing was performed with immunoSEQ multiplex PCR; in TCRdb, only in-frame clones are kept and a portion is missing. This sample has 400,000 to 550,000 clones, with roughly 85% found just once. The origin of this receptor is a woman in her thirties or forties in good health. Some clones in this sample may be carry-over from other donors' samples. Sequences were obtained from PBMCs. The chain joins TRBV18 to TRBJ1-2; D is possibly TRBD1 (6 bases). In DNA, the CDR3 is TGTGCCAGCTCGCAGGACAGCGAGTTTTCGGGGTATGGCTACACCTTC. Its protein product is CASSQDSEFSGYGYTF.